Below, 28 T cell receptor beta chains from the same sample are listed, as sequenced in a study of T cell repertoires in cytomegalovirus infection. MiXCR, applied by TCRdb to the reads, yields one record per CDR3 protein. The data contain more than 500,000 distinct CDR3 sequences, approximately 15% of them singletons. The sequencing input was CD8+ T cells from PBMCs. These receptors originate from a human donor in good health (CMV status not recorded). Some clones in this sample may be carry-over from other donors' samples.

The chain combines TRBV27 with TRBJ1-1; 10 bases fit TRBD1. V trimming: 7 bases; J trimming: 7 bases; junction bases outside the gene matches: 9. CDR1 and CDR2 from the germline V gene are MNHEY and SMNVEV (reference sequence). CDR3 length: 14 residues. CDR3 residues: CASIKRTGGDEAFF. The DNA for the CDR3 is TGTGCCAGCATTAAGAGGACAGGGGGAGATGAAGCTTTCTTT.

This clonotype has more than one count but fewer than ten. The V and J genes are TRBV2 and TRBJ2-7; a weak D match, TRBD1 (5 bases). Germline-derived CDR1 and CDR2 are SNHLY and FYNNEI. Trimming pared 6 bases from V and 3 bases from J, leaving 12 bases between. The CDR3 is 13 residues long. CDR3 sequence reads: CASSDQDNYEQYF. Written as DNA, the CDR3 is TGTGCCAGCAGCGACCAGGACAACTACGAGCAGTACTTC.

There are many counts of this clonotype. The chain recombines TRBV14 with TRBJ2-6; D not certain. The CDR3 is 17 residues long. The V gene's germline CDR1 is SGHDN and CDR2 FVKESK. Trimming shortened V by 1 base and J by 0 bases, and 10 bases separated the two germline ends. The DNA for the CDR3 is TGTGCCAGCAGCCAAGTAGGGCTGTTCTCTGGGGCCAACGTCCTGACTTTC. Residues: CASSQVGLFSGANVLTF.

This clonotype was observed a few times. This chain links TRBV9 with TRBJ2-3; TRBD1 aligns across 8 bases. The CDR3 has 16 amino acids. CDR1 SGDLS and CDR2 YYNGEE come from the germline V gene. Trimming at V came to 3 bases and at J to 2 bases, leaving 8 bases not matched to a gene. In DNA form, the CDR3 reads TGTGCCAGCAGCGGAGGGGCAGGGGGCCTCACAGATACGCAGTATTTT. Residues: CASSGGAGGLTDTQYF. The full variable domain, completed using reference TRBV9 and TRBJ2-3, is DSGVTQTPKHLITATGQRVTLRCSPRSGDLSVYWYQQSLDQGLQFLIQYYNGEERAKGNILERFSAQQFPDLHSELNLSSLELGDSALYFCASSGGAGGLTDTQYFGPGTRLTVL.

This clonotype was seen a handful of times. The V gene is TRBV2, the J gene TRBJ2-1; 15 positions match TRBD2. The CDR3 is 22 residues long. Germline loops: CDR1 SNHLY, CDR2 FYNNEI. Trimming at V came to 10 bases and at J to 8 bases, leaving 30 bases not matched to a gene. CDR3 loop: CAINSGTGRRTSGRAGVYEQFF. The CDR3 region has the DNA TGTGCCATAAATAGTGGGACAGGTCGTCGGACTAGCGGGAGGGCCGGAGTGTATGAGCAGTTCTTC. Looking up the rest from reference TRBV2 and TRBJ2-1 gives the full variable domain: EPEVTQTPSHQVTQMGQEVILRCVPISNHLYFYWYRQILGQKVEFLVSFYNNEISEKSEIFDDQFSVERPDGSNFTLKIRSTKLEDSAMYFCAINSGTGRRTSGRAGVYEQFFGPGTRLTVL.

This chain links TRBV19 with TRBJ1-5; unclear D gene. Trimming shortened V by 4 bases and J by 2 bases, and 9 bases separated the two germline ends. In germline, CDR1 is LNHDA, CDR2 SQIVND (reference sequence). There are 14 residues in the CDR3. CDR3 protein: CASSTSAGNQPQHF. DNA of the CDR3: TGTGCCAGTAGTACCTCGGCAGGCAATCAGCCCCAGCATTTT. The variable domain in full, with the rest retrieved from reference TRBV19 and TRBJ1-5, is DGGITQSPKYLFRKEGQNVTLSCEQNLNHDAMYWYRQDPGQGLRLIYYSQIVNDFQKGDIAEGYSVSREKKESFPLTVTSAQKNPTAFYLCASSTSAGNQPQHFGDGTRLSIL.

The chain combines TRBV6-1 with TRBJ2-7; 8 bases align to TRBD1. After removal of 10 bases from V and 0 bases from J, the junction contained 14 bases not matched to a gene. The CDR3 consists of 16 residues. The germline gives CDR1 MNHNS, CDR2 SASEGT. The CDR3 here is CAIFRAGGGYSYEQYF. Written as DNA, the CDR3 is TGTGCCATCTTCAGGGCAGGGGGCGGATACTCCTACGAGCAGTACTTC.

The J gene is TRBJ2-1, the V gene TRBV28, with 9 bases lining up with TRBD1. The CDR3 runs to 16 residues. V was pared by 10 bases and J by 6 bases, with 16 bases of the junction left unmatched. Per the germline V gene, CDR1 is MDHEN and CDR2 is SYDVKM. The CDR3 loop reads CAIGFHRGRGGNEQFF. Here the CDR3 DNA reads TGTGCCATCGGCTTTCACAGGGGGCGTGGGGGCAATGAGCAGTTCTTC.

This clonotype was seen ten or more times. CDR3 nucleotides: TGTGCCAGCAGCCCCCTTCGGAGCAATGAGCAGTTCTTC. Its protein product is CASSPLRSNEQFF. The V call is TRBV11-3, the J call TRBJ2-1; D call uncertain. CDR3 size: 13 residues. The V end was cut by 5 bases, the J end by 6 bases, with 11 bases between. Germline V lookup: CDR1 SGHNT, CDR2 YENEEA.

The chain uses TRBV28 and TRBJ2-1; D is perhaps TRBD1 (6 bases). Germline V gene data show CDR1 as MDHEN and CDR2 as SYDVKM. This CDR3 is built from 12 residues. V lost 6 bases, J lost 9 bases, and 12 bases lay in between. Here the CDR3 reads CASSFTGTEQFF. The CDR3 nucleotides are TGTGCCAGCAGCTTTACAGGGACTGAGCAGTTCTTC.

This clonotype showed up many times. The CDR3 region is CASWGEGRKNIQYF. In nucleotides, the CDR3 is TGTGCCAGCTGGGGGGAGGGCCGCAAGAACATTCAGTACTTC. The V gene is TRBV28, the J gene TRBJ2-4; 7 bases align to TRBD2. This CDR3 spans 14 amino acids. Unmatched junction bases numbered 11, after V lost 8 bases and J lost 7 bases. In germline, CDR1 is MDHEN, CDR2 SYDVKM.

This chain uses TRBV5-5 with TRBJ2-7; D is unclear. Trimming pared 2 bases from V and 0 bases from J, leaving 6 bases between. This CDR3 spans 13 amino acids. From germline, CDR1 is SGHKS and CDR2 YYEKEE (reference sequence). Here the CDR3 reads CASSFAISYEQYF. CDR3 coding DNA: TGTGCCAGCAGCTTCGCAATCTCCTACGAGCAGTACTTC.

This clonotype has more than one count but fewer than ten. This chain uses TRBV30 with TRBJ2-3, with a tentative D call TRBD1 (5 bases). Trimming took off 4 bases at V and 6 bases at J, with 5 bases between the two ends. The CDR3 spans 10 residues. Germline assignment: CDR1 GTSNPN and CDR2 SVGIG (reference sequence). The chain's CDR3 is CAWKGDTQYF. The CDR3 DNA is TGTGCCTGGAAGGGGGATACGCAGTATTTT.

This clonotype was detected only a few times. This chain uses TRBV3-1 with TRBJ2-1; possibly TRBD1 for D (5 bases). The CDR3 is 18 residues long. Trimming removed 0 bases at V and 0 bases at J, with 15 bases between. Germline CDR1 and CDR2: LGHDT and YNNKEL (reference sequence). CDR3 residues: CASSQDQGAESSYNEQFF. CDR3 nucleotide sequence: TGTGCCAGCAGCCAAGATCAGGGTGCGGAGAGCTCCTACAATGAGCAGTTCTTC.

This clonotype was counted only a few times. V and J are TRBV19 and TRBJ2-3; TRBD1 is a possible D gene (5 bases). Germline CDR1 LNHDA, CDR2 SQIVND (reference sequence). V lost 7 bases, J lost 6 bases, and 14 bases lay in between. CDR3 size: 13 residues. CDR3 sequence: CASIRPGPDTQYF. The CDR3 nucleotides are TGTGCCAGTATCCGGCCAGGGCCCGATACGCAGTATTTT.

The chain recombines TRBV6-1 with TRBJ2-3, with unresolved D. The CDR3 covers 15 residues. Germline lookup yields CDR1 MNHNS and CDR2 SASEGT. Trimming took off 2 bases at V and 1 base at J, with 10 bases between the two ends. CDR3 sequence (DNA): TGTGCCAGCAGTGAAACACGGCTCGGCACAGATACGCAGTATTTT. It codes for CASSETRLGTDTQYF.

This clonotype has ten or more counts. V gene TRBV6-5 combines with J gene TRBJ2-2; D gene unclear. V was trimmed by 2 bases and J by 3 bases, leaving 7 bases between them. This CDR3 comprises 14 residues. CDR1 is MNHEY and CDR2 is SVGAGI in the germline V gene. CDR3 sequence: CASSYTQDTGELFF. The CDR3 DNA sequence: TGTGCCAGCAGTTACACCCAGGACACCGGGGAGCTGTTTTTT.

On this clonotype: Because it lacks the conserved phenylalanine or tryptophan at the end, this CDR3 is likely a read error. The chain carries TRBV6-8 and TRBJ2-1; possible D gene TRBD2, 6 bases. This CDR3 spans 14 amino acids. V dropped 5 bases and J dropped 5 bases, with 13 bases sitting between them. Germline V gene lookup returns CDR1 MNHGY and CDR2 SAAAGT. DNA for the CDR3: TGTGCCAGCAGTCGGACTACTCGGAACAATGAGCAGTTCTTA. This gives the protein CASSRTTRNNEQFL.

This clonotype was seen a few times. The chain uses TRBV9 and TRBJ2-1; the D gene could be TRBD1 or TRBD2 (5 bases each). The CDR3 is made up of 16 amino acids. Trimming stripped 4 bases from V and 1 base from J, with 15 bases between. Germline lookup yields CDR1 SGDLS and CDR2 YYNGEE. The CDR3 DNA follows: TGTGCCAGCAGCCTCTCCGGGACCGGATCCTACAATGAGCAGTTCTTC. Translated, it gives CASSLSGTGSYNEQFF.

The gene calls are TRBV5-5 and TRBJ2-7; D is uncertain. Germline CDR1 reads SGHKS; CDR2 reads YYEKEE (reference sequence). The CDR3 covers 13 residues. Trimming took off 0 bases at V and 3 bases at J, with 7 bases between the two ends. This CDR3 is CASSLVTNYEQYF. The CDR3, as DNA: TGTGCCAGCAGCTTGGTTACAAACTACGAGCAGTACTTC.

This clonotype appeared many times. This chain links TRBV6-5 with TRBJ1-2, with 9 bases identical to TRBD1. Germline-derived CDR1 and CDR2 are MNHEY and SVGAGI. This CDR3 contains 16 residues. The V segment lost 6 bases and the J segment 4 bases; nucleotides outside the gene matches: 12. CDR3 in amino acids: CASRGRTGVFVYGYTF. CDR3 nucleotide sequence: TGTGCCAGCAGGGGAAGGACAGGGGTTTTTGTCTATGGCTACACCTTC.

The table lists this clonotype with a few counts. The genes are TRBV5-1 and TRBJ2-3; TRBD2 aligns across 14 bases. From germline, CDR1 is SGHRS and CDR2 YFSETQ. There are 19 residues in the CDR3. Germline trimming cut 1 base from V and 0 bases from J; bases unmatched to any gene: 7. Here the CDR3 reads CASSLLGTSGSASTDTQYF. CDR3 in DNA: TGCGCCAGCAGCTTGCTAGGGACTAGCGGGAGTGCTAGCACAGATACGCAGTATTTT.

V usage is TRBV27 and J usage is TRBJ2-1; weak D call: TRBD1 (6 bases). This CDR3 has 14 amino acids. The V gene's germline CDR1 is MNHEY and CDR2 SMNVEV (reference sequence). With 5 bases removed from V and 6 bases from J, the gap between germline ends came to 14 bases. This CDR3 is CASSTRQDGNEQFF. The CDR3 DNA reads as TGTGCCAGCAGTACCCGACAGGACGGCAATGAGCAGTTCTTC.

This clonotype was seen many times. The gene calls are TRBV11-2 and TRBJ1-1; 7 positions agree with TRBD1. Germline CDR1 reads SGHAT; CDR2 reads FQNNGV. Unmatched junction bases numbered 14, after V lost 7 bases and J lost 0 bases. This CDR3 region has 17 residues. CDR3 bases: TGTGCCAGCACCCCATGGGGGACAGAGGGAATGAACACTGAAGCTTTCTTT. This translates into CASTPWGTEGMNTEAFF.

This clonotype has a count of ten or more. The chain couples TRBV7-9 to TRBJ2-7; D possibly matches TRBD1 or TRBD2 (7 bases each). Per the germline V gene, CDR1 is SEHNR and CDR2 is FQNEAQ (reference sequence). This CDR3 has 16 amino acids. Trimming shortened V by 5 bases and J by 3 bases, and 20 bases separated the two germline ends. CDR3 in DNA: TGTGCCAGCAGCGATGGATTCCAGGGGGGGGTCTACGAGCAGTACTTC. Amino acid sequence: CASSDGFQGGVYEQYF.

The V call is TRBV7-9, the J call TRBJ2-7; D is unclear. The CDR3 extends over 10 amino acids. V lost 6 bases and J lost 6, with 6 bases in between. Germline V CDR1 and CDR2: SEHNR, FQNEAQ (reference sequence). The chain's CDR3 is CASSATEQYF. In nucleotides, the CDR3 is TGTGCCAGCAGTGCGACCGAGCAGTACTTC.

This clonotype was seen ten or more times. The rearrangement uses TRBV11-2 and TRBJ2-2; D is perhaps TRBD1 (5 bases). This CDR3 has 12 amino acids. V was cut by 6 bases and J by 7 bases, with 9 bases left in between. The germline CDR1 and CDR2 sequences are SGHAT and FQNNGV. The CDR3 DNA sequence: TGTGCCAGCAGTTTCAGGGTCGGGGAGCTGTTTTTT. This codes for CASSFRVGELFF.

The genes are TRBV19 and TRBJ2-7; 10 bases are a match to TRBD1. CDR3 size: 16 residues. V shed 4 bases, J shed 7 bases, and the junction held 13 bases outside the gene matches. Per germline, CDR1 LNHDA and CDR2 SQIVND (reference sequence). The CDR3 DNA reads as TGTGCCAGTAGTACCGTATATAGACAGGGGGCGCAGGAGCAGTACTTC. Translating gives CASSTVYRQGAQEQYF.